The sample holds many counts of the clone carrying this T cell receptor (beta chain). Its antigen is still unknown. Researchers took RNA transcripts and amplified the TCR beta CDR3 regions from them. The TCR CDR3 was amplified in a first-round RT-PCR using the HTBI primer set. Each CDR3 protein is one row after TCRdb ran MiXCR on the multiplex PCR reads. The table has some 690,000 distinct CDR3 sequences, 17% seen once. The data are from a study of T cells in Graves' hyperthyroidism and ophthalmopathy. The germline gives CDR1 SNHLY, CDR2 FYNNEI. The CDR3 consists of 14 residues. The V and J ends lost 11 bases and 4 bases, in that order; junction bases with no gene match: 11. Notes on the study in general: Most thyroid clonotypes expanded above 0.001 appeared in blood too. Model predictions of ophthalmopathy came a median roughly 6.7 months before onset.

When ophthalmopathy did not progress within 18 months, Graves' hyperthyroidism was considered stable. Diagnosis rested on symptoms, serum thyroxine and TRAb, thyroid ultrasound, and orbital computed tomography. The V gene is TRBV2, the J gene TRBJ2-1; 7 bases match TRBD1. The TCR sequence derives from a man in his forties or fifties with Graves' hyperthyroidism. The material sequenced was blood. In nucleotides, the CDR3 is TGTGCCCGCTATTGGGACAGCAATTACAATGAGCAGTTCTTC. Translation: CARYWDSNYNEQFF.